This T cell receptor (beta chain) was sequenced for a study of naive CD8 T cells in extremely preterm neonates. The study, taken as a whole, reports: Compared with older groups, preterm CDR3s were shorter, with fewer N additions and less trimming.

V gave up 0 bases and J gave up 5 bases, with 10 bases separating them. In germline, CDR1 is LGHNA, CDR2 YSLEER. This CDR3 comprises 15 residues. Profiling relied on immunoSEQ multiplex PCR, and the TCRdb table lists in-frame clones only, not all of them. The profile shows 4,000 to 5,000 clones, less than 98% of them singletons. About this clone itself: Its antigen remains unknown.

Deliveries were elective term cesareans at roughly 35-42 weeks, with no labor or membrane rupture. This TCR was recovered from a newborn in good health. J is TRBJ1-4 and V is TRBV4-3; D unclear. Material for sequencing was naive CD8+ T cells from cord blood. The CDR3 here is CASSQDSGPNEKLFF. The CDR3 DNA sequence: TGCGCCAGCAGCCAAGATAGCGGACCGAATGAAAAACTGTTTTTT.